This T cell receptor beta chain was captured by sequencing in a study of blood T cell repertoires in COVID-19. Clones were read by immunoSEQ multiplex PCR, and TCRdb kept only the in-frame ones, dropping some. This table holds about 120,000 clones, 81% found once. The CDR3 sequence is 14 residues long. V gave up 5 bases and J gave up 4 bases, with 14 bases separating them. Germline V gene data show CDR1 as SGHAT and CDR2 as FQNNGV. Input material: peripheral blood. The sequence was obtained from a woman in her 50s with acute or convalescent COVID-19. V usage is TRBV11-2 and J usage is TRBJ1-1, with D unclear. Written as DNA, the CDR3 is TGTGCCAGCAGCGCAGTTGGGAGTGGCACTGAAGCTTTCTTT. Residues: CASSAVGSGTEAFF.